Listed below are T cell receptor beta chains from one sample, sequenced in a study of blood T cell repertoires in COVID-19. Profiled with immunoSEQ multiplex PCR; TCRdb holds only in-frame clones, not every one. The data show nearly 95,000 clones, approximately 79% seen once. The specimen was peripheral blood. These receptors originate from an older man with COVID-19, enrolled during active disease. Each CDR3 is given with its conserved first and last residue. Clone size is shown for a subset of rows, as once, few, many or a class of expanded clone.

cdr3_aa: CASSLGIADSYEQYF
j_call: TRBJ2-7
clone_size: .
v_call: TRBV5-1

cdr3_aa: CASSLEGVRGYTF
j_call: TRBJ1-2
clone_size: .
v_call: TRBV11-2

cdr3_aa: CASSFGGSPQYF
j_call: TRBJ2-3
clone_size: .
v_call: TRBV27

cdr3_aa: CASSHHRGADTQYF
j_call: TRBJ2-3
clone_size: once
v_call: TRBV11-3

cdr3_aa: CASSDRAGSSYNEQFF
j_call: TRBJ2-1
clone_size: few
v_call: TRBV2

cdr3_aa: CASRTQSNQPQHF
j_call: TRBJ1-5
clone_size: .
v_call: TRBV6-5

cdr3_aa: CASSSPLTSGRANEQFF
j_call: TRBJ2-1
clone_size: .
v_call: TRBV3-1/TRBV3-2

cdr3_aa: CASSPFRDRTNTGELFF
j_call: TRBJ2-2
clone_size: .
v_call: TRBV18

cdr3_aa: CASSFGSPSYNEQFF
j_call: TRBJ2-1
clone_size: .
v_call: TRBV27

cdr3_aa: CASSQGGTANEQFF
j_call: TRBJ2-1
clone_size: .
v_call: TRBV14

cdr3_aa: CASSPGGSNQPQHF
j_call: TRBJ1-5
clone_size: .
v_call: TRBV5-1

cdr3_aa: CASSAPGVAGDFPYGYTF
j_call: TRBJ1-2
clone_size: .
v_call: TRBV9

cdr3_aa: CASSPLPPPQGNHPQHF
j_call: TRBJ1-5
clone_size: once
v_call: TRBV18

cdr3_aa: CAIRMGQDTEAFF
j_call: TRBJ1-1
clone_size: .
v_call: TRBV10-3

cdr3_aa: CASSFDRVKNSPLHF
j_call: TRBJ1-6
clone_size: .
v_call: TRBV28

cdr3_aa: CASSVGRLAVNEQFF
j_call: TRBJ2-1
clone_size: .
v_call: TRBV9

cdr3_aa: CASSLLQGATEAFF
j_call: TRBJ1-1
clone_size: .
v_call: TRBV5-6

cdr3_aa: CASSPPRDRAVYGYTF
j_call: TRBJ1-2
clone_size: .
v_call: TRBV6-6

cdr3_aa: CASSLTPPTGYGSPLHF
j_call: TRBJ1-6
clone_size: once
v_call: TRBV27

cdr3_aa: CASSSTGNTEAFF
j_call: TRBJ1-1
clone_size: once
v_call: TRBV19

cdr3_aa: CASSQEASGAGGRNEQFF
j_call: TRBJ2-1
clone_size: .
v_call: TRBV4-3

cdr3_aa: CASQGGYEQYF
j_call: TRBJ2-7
clone_size: .
v_call: TRBV6-6

cdr3_aa: CAISVDRSSYEQYF
j_call: TRBJ2-7
clone_size: few
v_call: TRBV10-3

cdr3_aa: CAISVSLGGYEQYF
j_call: TRBJ2-7
clone_size: .
v_call: TRBV10-3

cdr3_aa: CASSLLSSGQETQYF
j_call: TRBJ2-5
clone_size: .
v_call: TRBV5-4

cdr3_aa: CASSHWRSSYNEQFF
j_call: TRBJ2-1
clone_size: few
v_call: TRBV5-5

cdr3_aa: CASRLAGVPYEQYF
j_call: TRBJ2-7
clone_size: .
v_call: TRBV6-4

cdr3_aa: CASVAGRRNTEAFF
j_call: TRBJ1-1
clone_size: .
v_call: TRBV28

cdr3_aa: CASSLDGYEQYF
j_call: TRBJ2-7
clone_size: once
v_call: TRBV5-4

cdr3_aa: CASSYSPGGHNEQFF
j_call: TRBJ2-1
clone_size: .
v_call: TRBV6-5

cdr3_aa: CATSTRTGQVSNEQYF
j_call: TRBJ2-7
clone_size: .
v_call: TRBV15

cdr3_aa: CASSQGAVTGELFF
j_call: TRBJ2-2
clone_size: .
v_call: TRBV27

cdr3_aa: CASSPLRTSGAYEQYF
j_call: TRBJ2-7
clone_size: .
v_call: TRBV7-2

cdr3_aa: CASQGTGGSGNTIYF
j_call: TRBJ1-3
clone_size: few
v_call: TRBV27

cdr3_aa: CASKTQGFNSPLHF
j_call: TRBJ1-6
clone_size: few
v_call: TRBV6-6